This T cell receptor (beta chain) stems from a study of T cell responses to AZD1222 COVID-19 vaccine (TCRdb year 2021). Regarding the study in general: AZD1222 recipients with second doses at about 4 weeks or about 12 weeks were pooled, because spike-specific TCR depth and breadth did not differ between schedules. Trial participants were enrolled by age into 18-55, 56-69 and 70-plus year subgroups, with roughly 160, 29 and 62 TCR-sequenced participants respectively. A total of about 250 trial participants underwent TCR sequencing, of whom nearly 210 had received two doses of AZD1222 and about 25 had received two doses of the MenACWY control vaccine. On the study overall, not on this receptor specifically: Conclusions about previously exposed vaccinees are limited because only a handful of AZD1222 recipients were SARS-CoV-2 seropositive at baseline. Reportedly, almost half of the unique spike-specific TCRs recognized epitopes lying outside the regions that are mutated in the B.1.351 and B.1.1.7 variants. In the small 56-69-year group, the increase in depth fell short of significance, most likely because of low power. Most participants were white British and females outnumbered males, and the authors suggested that clonal diversity may have been underestimated. Because no day 14 peak-response samples were available, repertoires were characterized only after the peak T cell response. The whole spike protein was spanned by vaccine-associated CD4 TCRs, and dominant responses were seen in regions 160-218 and 743-854. Spike-specific TCR breadth and depth rose significantly after two AZD1222 doses compared with day 0 and with MenACWY recipients.

According to the study, the label for this sample's time point signals: baseline before first vaccination. Samples from vaccinated people were obtained from the UK trials COV001 and COV002, which included a single-blind randomized controlled phase 2/3 trial of AZD1222 (ChAdOx1 nCoV-19) in healthy adults. For TCRbeta chain sequencing, PBMC samples were collected from trial participants at day 0 and at day 28 after the second dose. Comment on this clone: The antigen it recognizes is unknown. No much larger clonotype is one base removed from it; base qualities were not supplied.

The CDR3 regions of human TCRbeta chains were analyzed by immunosequencing. Under the source paper's analysis protocol: TCRs in the repertoires were compared against a reference library of SARS-CoV-2-specific TCRs that had been generated with the MIRA antigen-specificity platform. Breadth was defined as the fraction of unique TCRs that were SARS-CoV-2-associated, and depth was defined as the fraction of total T cells that were SARS-CoV-2-associated. Each spike-specific TCR was assigned to its reactive spike region and to a CD4 or CD8 class using the MIRA data. Log10-transformed breadth and depth values were compared by one-way ANOVA with Sidak's multiple comparisons tests. TCRdb provides this immuneACCESS table in a form limited to in-frame rearrangements. Some clones are lacking; in checked studies, under half of them reflect an unresolved V gene, and why the rest are absent is not known. V and J calls and clone size are as listed in that table; D and trimming were resolved from the DNA. The sample data list 85,000 to 100,000 clones, and 65% to 90% of these were observed just once. The ten largest clones represent roughly 6% of the sample.

The specimen comprised peripheral blood, sampled on day 0 of AZD1222 vaccination. This receptor was obtained from an adult in good health.

CDR3 region: CASSPPAKGSPLHF. At the DNA level, the sequence is TGTGCCAGCTCACCACCGGCAAAAGGTTCACCCCTCCACTTT. The rearrangement joined TRBV18 to TRBJ1-6; a confident D gene designation cannot be given. According to the germline V gene, CDR1 reads KGHSH and CDR2 reads LQKENI. A distance of 9 bases separates the germline ends of V and J, which lose 0 bases and 9 bases respectively. The CDR3 has 14 amino acids, counting the end cysteine and phenylalanine. The kept DNA is CDR3 alone, 42 bases in frame from the first base.